This is a list of T cell receptor beta chains from one sample in a study of long-term antiretroviral therapy in people with HIV. Produced via immunoSEQ multiplex PCR; TCRdb's table is partial and in-frame only. The sample lists about 29,000 clones, 75% to 90% occurring once. The sequences come from unsorted PBMCs, collected around 5 years before starting antiretroviral therapy. All receptors come from a man aged 45-65 years with HIV. Each CDR3 is given with its conserved first and last residue. The order of the fields is D gene, V gene, clone size, J gene, CDR3 DNA, CDR3 protein. A D gene is named only where the DNA matches it firmly. Some rows have no size entry. The others give once, few or many, or a class for an expanded clone.

d_gene: .
v_gene: TRBV5-1
abundance: .
j_gene: TRBJ1-4
CDR3nt: TGCGCCAGCAGCCTGACTCCAACAGGGCACGATGAAAAACTGTTTTTT
CDR3aa: CASSLTPTGHDEKLFF

d_gene: TRBD1
v_gene: TRBV19
abundance: .
j_gene: TRBJ1-5
CDR3nt: TGTGCCAGTAGTTTTCCGGGACAGGGAAGTCAGCCCCAGCATTTT
CDR3aa: CASSFPGQGSQPQHF

d_gene: .
v_gene: TRBV19
abundance: .
j_gene: TRBJ1-1
CDR3nt: TGTGCCAGTAGTATCGGCCAACTAAGAGACAGCTACAACACTGAAGCTTTCTTT
CDR3aa: CASSIGQLRDSYNTEAFF

d_gene: TRBD1
v_gene: TRBV7-2
abundance: .
j_gene: TRBJ2-7
CDR3nt: TGTGCCAGCAGCTTAGACAGGGGGTACGAGCAGTACTTC
CDR3aa: CASSLDRGYEQYF

d_gene: TRBD1
v_gene: TRBV28
abundance: .
j_gene: TRBJ1-5
CDR3nt: TGTGCCAGCCGCCAGGGGGTGCGTCAGCCCCAGCATTTT
CDR3aa: CASRQGVRQPQHF

d_gene: TRBD2
v_gene: TRBV25-1
abundance: .
j_gene: TRBJ2-1
CDR3nt: TGTGCCAGCAGTGAATGGACTAGCGGGATTGCGAATGAGCAGTTCTTC
CDR3aa: CASSEWTSGIANEQFF

d_gene: .
v_gene: TRBV5-1
abundance: .
j_gene: TRBJ2-2
CDR3nt: TGCGCCAGCAGCTTGGTGCAGCCCGGGGAGCTGTTTTTT
CDR3aa: CASSLVQPGELFF

d_gene: TRBD2
v_gene: TRBV30
abundance: .
j_gene: TRBJ2-2
CDR3nt: TGTGCCTGGGGGACTAGCGGGAGTGTCGGGGAGCTGTTTTTT
CDR3aa: CAWGTSGSVGELFF

d_gene: TRBD1
v_gene: TRBV6-1
abundance: .
j_gene: TRBJ2-1
CDR3nt: TGTGCCAGCAGGGGCTCCGGACAGGGAAAGGAGCAGTTCTTC
CDR3aa: CASRGSGQGKEQFF

d_gene: .
v_gene: TRBV6-5
abundance: .
j_gene: TRBJ1-1
CDR3nt: TGTGCCAGCTTCCAGACAGGCAACACTGAAGCTTTCTTT
CDR3aa: CASFQTGNTEAFF

d_gene: .
v_gene: TRBV2
abundance: .
j_gene: TRBJ2-7
CDR3nt: TGTGCCAGCACCAGACTGGTATCCTACGAGCAGTACTTC
CDR3aa: CASTRLVSYEQYF

d_gene: TRBD2
v_gene: TRBV6-5
abundance: .
j_gene: TRBJ2-7
CDR3nt: TGTGCCAGCAGTTTTCGGACTAGCGGGACTTCCTACGAGCAGTACTTC
CDR3aa: CASSFRTSGTSYEQYF

d_gene: .
v_gene: TRBV6-1
abundance: .
j_gene: TRBJ2-2
CDR3nt: TGTGCCAGCAGGGGGGGCTCCGGGGAGCTGTTTTTT
CDR3aa: CASRGGSGELFF

d_gene: .
v_gene: TRBV5-1
abundance: .
j_gene: TRBJ1-6
CDR3nt: TGCGCCAGCAGATCGCGAAACAGGGATTCACCCCTCCACTTT
CDR3aa: CASRSRNRDSPLHF

d_gene: TRBD1
v_gene: TRBV29-1
abundance: .
j_gene: TRBJ1-1
CDR3nt: TGCAGCGCAGCATCCAGGGGGGGCACTGAAGCTTTCTTT
CDR3aa: CSAASRGGTEAFF

d_gene: .
v_gene: TRBV20-1
abundance: .
j_gene: TRBJ1-1
CDR3nt: TGCAGTGCTAGGGGGCGTACTGAAGCTTTCTTT
CDR3aa: CSARGRTEAFF

d_gene: .
v_gene: TRBV10-3
abundance: .
j_gene: TRBJ2-3
CDR3nt: TGTGCCATCCGTTCAACAGATACGCAGTATTTT
CDR3aa: CAIRSTDTQYF

d_gene: .
v_gene: TRBV7-3
abundance: .
j_gene: TRBJ2-3
CDR3nt: TGTGCCAGCAGCCCGGGGCGGGCTAGCACAGATACGCAGTATTTT
CDR3aa: CASSPGRASTDTQYF

d_gene: TRBD2
v_gene: TRBV7-3
abundance: .
j_gene: TRBJ2-1
CDR3nt: TGTGCCAGCAGCTTCCTTAGCGGGAGGGCCGGGAACAATGAGCAGTTCTTC
CDR3aa: CASSFLSGRAGNNEQFF

d_gene: .
v_gene: TRBV5-1
abundance: .
j_gene: TRBJ1-5
CDR3nt: TGCGCCGGGTACGATACCGAAGAAAGATTGGTCTGGCAGCCCCAGCATTTT
CDR3aa: CAGYDTEERLVWQPQHF

d_gene: .
v_gene: TRBV29-1
abundance: .
j_gene: TRBJ2-3
CDR3nt: TGCAGCGTGGGGGCAACGCAGGGGTCAGATACGCAGTATTTT
CDR3aa: CSVGATQGSDTQYF

d_gene: .
v_gene: TRBV5-1
abundance: .
j_gene: TRBJ1-2
CDR3nt: TGCGCCAGCAGCAGTGCCGGGGTAGGAGGGGGACATGGCTACACCTTC
CDR3aa: CASSSAGVGGGHGYTF

d_gene: .
v_gene: TRBV7-3
abundance: .
j_gene: TRBJ2-4
CDR3nt: TGTGCCAGCAGCTTGCGGCAGGGTAACCCCCAGTACTTC
CDR3aa: CASSLRQGNPQYF

d_gene: .
v_gene: TRBV7-2
abundance: .
j_gene: TRBJ1-1
CDR3nt: TGTGCCAGCAGCTTAGAATCGCGAGGTTCGGCTTTCTTT
CDR3aa: CASSLESRGSAFF

d_gene: .
v_gene: TRBV15
abundance: .
j_gene: TRBJ1-6
CDR3nt: TGTGCCACCAGCAGAGAACCACGGGCTTATAATTCACCCCTCCACTTT
CDR3aa: CATSREPRAYNSPLHF

d_gene: TRBD1
v_gene: TRBV18
abundance: .
j_gene: TRBJ1-2
CDR3nt: TGTGCCAGCTCACCACTCGGACAGGGCACAACTAACTATGGCTACACCTTC
CDR3aa: CASSPLGQGTTNYGYTF

d_gene: TRBD1
v_gene: TRBV29-1
abundance: .
j_gene: TRBJ2-2
CDR3nt: TGCAGCGTGGTAACGGACAGGGTATCCACCGGGGAGCTGTTTTTT
CDR3aa: CSVVTDRVSTGELFF

d_gene: TRBD1
v_gene: TRBV9
abundance: .
j_gene: TRBJ1-4
CDR3nt: TGTGCCAGCAGCGCGACAGGGTCATCTGGGGAAAAACTGTTTTTT
CDR3aa: CASSATGSSGEKLFF

d_gene: .
v_gene: TRBV4-2
abundance: .
j_gene: TRBJ1-3
CDR3nt: TGTGCCAGCAGCCAAGGCGCTAGGGGAAACACCATATATTTT
CDR3aa: CASSQGARGNTIYF

d_gene: TRBD2
v_gene: TRBV30
abundance: .
j_gene: TRBJ2-3
CDR3nt: TGTGCCTGGAGCCTAGGACTAGCGGGAAACACAGATACGCAGTATTTT
CDR3aa: CAWSLGLAGNTDTQYF

d_gene: .
v_gene: TRBV19
abundance: .
j_gene: TRBJ1-3
CDR3nt: TGTGCCAGTTCCCCGCTCAGCTCTGGAAACACCATATATTTT
CDR3aa: CASSPLSSGNTIYF

d_gene: .
v_gene: TRBV18
abundance: .
j_gene: TRBJ1-2
CDR3nt: TGTGCCAGCTCACCCCTCGGATCGGAGAACTATGGCTACACCTTC
CDR3aa: CASSPLGSENYGYTF

d_gene: TRBD1
v_gene: TRBV10-3
abundance: .
j_gene: TRBJ2-7
CDR3nt: TGTGCCATCAGTGGCCGGTCGGGACAGGGTGGGGGCGAGCAGTACTTC
CDR3aa: CAISGRSGQGGGEQYF

d_gene: .
v_gene: TRBV5-1
abundance: once
j_gene: TRBJ2-3
CDR3nt: TGCGCCAGCAGCTTCGGACCGGGGGAAGATACGCAGTATTTT
CDR3aa: CASSFGPGEDTQYF

d_gene: .
v_gene: TRBV9
abundance: once
j_gene: TRBJ2-7
CDR3nt: TGTGCCAGCAGCGCTGGGGACGGAGCCTACGAGCAGTACTTC
CDR3aa: CASSAGDGAYEQYF

d_gene: TRBD2
v_gene: TRBV5-4
abundance: .
j_gene: TRBJ2-5
CDR3nt: TGTGCCAGCAGCCCAAAAGCGGGAGGGGGACAAGAGACCCAGTACTTC
CDR3aa: CASSPKAGGGQETQYF

d_gene: .
v_gene: TRBV2
abundance: .
j_gene: TRBJ2-7
CDR3nt: TGTGCCAGCAGTTCCTGGACTGAGAGCTCCTACGAGCAGTACTTC
CDR3aa: CASSSWTESSYEQYF

d_gene: .
v_gene: TRBV19
abundance: .
j_gene: TRBJ1-1
CDR3nt: TGTGCCAGTAGATGGGGGGGCACTGAAGCTTTCTTT
CDR3aa: CASRWGGTEAFF

d_gene: .
v_gene: TRBV6-1
abundance: .
j_gene: TRBJ2-1
CDR3nt: TGTGCCAGCTCCCAACCGGCACGGACCGGGAATGAGCAGTTCTTC
CDR3aa: CASSQPARTGNEQFF

d_gene: TRBD2
v_gene: TRBV7-2
abundance: .
j_gene: TRBJ2-2
CDR3nt: TGTGCCAGCAGCCTCCGGTGGGGGAGCGGGAGTGGTAACGGGGAGCTGTTTTTT
CDR3aa: CASSLRWGSGSGNGELFF

d_gene: .
v_gene: TRBV4-1
abundance: .
j_gene: TRBJ1-5
CDR3nt: TGCGCCAGCAGCCTCCTTCAGGAAGACCAGCCCCAGCATTTT
CDR3aa: CASSLLQEDQPQHF

d_gene: .
v_gene: TRBV2
abundance: .
j_gene: TRBJ1-1
CDR3nt: TGTGCCAGCAGGCCCGAGAACACTGAAGCTTTCTTT
CDR3aa: CASRPENTEAFF